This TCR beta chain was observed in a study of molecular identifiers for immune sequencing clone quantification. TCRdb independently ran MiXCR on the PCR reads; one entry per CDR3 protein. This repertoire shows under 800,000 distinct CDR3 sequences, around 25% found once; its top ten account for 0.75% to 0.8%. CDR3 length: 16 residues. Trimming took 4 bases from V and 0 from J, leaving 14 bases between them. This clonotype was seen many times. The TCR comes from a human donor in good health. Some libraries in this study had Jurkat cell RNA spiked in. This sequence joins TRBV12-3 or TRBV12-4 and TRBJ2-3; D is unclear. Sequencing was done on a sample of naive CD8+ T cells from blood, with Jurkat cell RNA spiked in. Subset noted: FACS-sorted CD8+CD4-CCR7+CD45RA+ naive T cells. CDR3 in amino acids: CASSSSYGASTDTQYF. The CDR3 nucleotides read TGTGCCAGCAGTTCCAGTTACGGAGCTAGCACAGATACGCAGTATTTT.